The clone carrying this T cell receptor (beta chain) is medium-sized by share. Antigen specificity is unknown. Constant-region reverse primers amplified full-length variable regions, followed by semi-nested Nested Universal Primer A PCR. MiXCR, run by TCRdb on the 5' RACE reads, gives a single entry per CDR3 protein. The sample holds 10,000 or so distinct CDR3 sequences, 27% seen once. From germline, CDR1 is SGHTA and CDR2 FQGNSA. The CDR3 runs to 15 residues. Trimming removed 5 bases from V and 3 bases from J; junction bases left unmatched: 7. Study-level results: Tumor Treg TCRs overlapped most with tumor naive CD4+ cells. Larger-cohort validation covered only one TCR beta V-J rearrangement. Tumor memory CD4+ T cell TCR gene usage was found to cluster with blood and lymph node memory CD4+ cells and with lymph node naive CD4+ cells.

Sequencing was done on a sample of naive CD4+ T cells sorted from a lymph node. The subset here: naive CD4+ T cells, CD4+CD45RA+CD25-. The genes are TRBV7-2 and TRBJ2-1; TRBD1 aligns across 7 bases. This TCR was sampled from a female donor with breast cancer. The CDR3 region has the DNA TGTGCCAGCAGCCTGGGACAGAGGTACTACAATGAGCAGTTCTTC. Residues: CASSLGQRYYNEQFF.